The 31 T cell receptor beta chains given below trace back to one sample, sequenced in a study of blood T cells in healthy people across ages. The authors ran a second PCR of 7 to 11 cycles using a sample-barcoded 5' primer and a J-beta primer mix. From the 5' RACE reads, TCRdb called clonotypes with MiXCR, one entry per CDR3 protein. The data show 800,000 to 950,000 distinct CDR3 sequences, about 27% seen once. This sample also belongs to another study, concerning T cells of mothers and their children.

Material for sequencing was blood. These receptors were obtained from a woman in her thirties or forties in good health.

This clonotype was detected ten times or more. V gene TRBV7-2 combines with J gene TRBJ2-1; the match to TRBD2 covers 15 bases. CDR1 and CDR2 (germline): SGHTA, FQGNSA. The CDR3 extends over 20 amino acids. Losses at the gene ends were 5 bases for V and 0 bases for J; bases not matched to a gene: 11. The DNA of the CDR3 is TGTGCCAGCAGCACGCCGGGACTAGCGGGGGGACGGAGCTCCTACAATGAGCAGTTCTTC. Translation gives CASSTPGLAGGRSSYNEQFF.

In the case of this clonotype: The germline gene is not matched at one end of the junction; a read error may be the cause. The rearrangement uses TRBV12-3 or TRBV12-4 and TRBJ1-5; no clear D gene. This CDR3 contains 10 residues. The CDR3 reads CANSGWFQHF. The CDR3 nucleotides read TGTGCCAACAGTGGGTGGTTCCAGCATTTT.

The gene calls are TRBV5-5 and TRBJ2-1; 8 nucleotides line up with TRBD2. Germline V gene sequence: CDR1 SGHKS, CDR2 YYEKEE (reference sequence). Trimming cost V 0 bases and J 7 bases; bases outside gene matches: 9. There are 16 residues in the CDR3. CDR3 sequence (DNA): TGTGCCAGCAGCTTGGGGGGGTCACTAGCGGAAAATGAGCAGTTCTTC. Protein sequence: CASSLGGSLAENEQFF.

The gene calls are TRBV9 and TRBJ2-6; D is unclear. The ends were cut back, 3 bases at V and 0 bases at J, with 10 bases in the middle. Germline V gives CDR1 SGDLS, CDR2 YYNGEE. This CDR3 is built from 16 residues. CDR3 sequence: CASSEQWSSGANVLTF. In nucleotides, the CDR3 is TGTGCCAGCAGCGAGCAATGGAGCTCTGGGGCCAACGTCCTGACTTTC.

There are many counts of this clonotype. The V call is TRBV27, the J call TRBJ1-2; D uncertain. Trimming took 7 bases from V and 5 from J, leaving 17 bases between them. The CDR3 length is 14 residues. Germline V CDR1 and CDR2: MNHEY, SMNVEV (reference sequence). The CDR3 coding sequence is TGTGCCAGCACCTCCACGCCGGGAGGATATGGCTACACCTTC. Its protein is CASTSTPGGYGYTF.

This clonotype was found a few times. The gene calls are TRBV7-9 and TRBJ1-1; D is perhaps TRBD1 (6 bases). V was pared by 3 bases and J by 1 base, with 27 bases between. From germline, CDR1 is SEHNR and CDR2 FQNEAQ (reference sequence). The CDR3 length is 20 residues. The CDR3 loop reads CASSFAKWGRGRSTNTEAFF. CDR3 nucleotides: TGTGCCAGCAGCTTTGCAAAATGGGGGAGGGGGAGAAGCACGAACACTGAAGCTTTCTTT.

This clonotype was seen many times. The rearrangement links TRBV6-2 or TRBV6-3 to TRBJ2-7, with 7 bases fitting TRBD1. V lost 9 bases, J lost 3 bases, and 8 bases stayed unmatched. Germline V gene sequence: CDR1 MNHEY, CDR2 SVGEGT. CDR3 length equals 13 residues. The DNA of the CDR3 is TGTGCCAGTTACTCGACAGGGATCTACGAGCAGTACTTC. Its translation is CASYSTGIYEQYF.

This clonotype was detected ten times or more. The gene calls are TRBV7-2 and TRBJ2-6, with TRBD1 as a possible D gene (7 bases). The CDR3 has 15 residues. Trimming left V 6 bases short and J 1 base short, with 10 bases between. The germline gives CDR1 SGHTA, CDR2 FQGNSA. The CDR3 sequence: CASSSGGSGANVLTF. CDR3 sequence (DNA): TGTGCCAGCAGTTCAGGGGGGTCTGGGGCCAACGTCCTGACTTTC.

The rearrangement uses TRBV7-2 and TRBJ2-3, with D possibly TRBD2 on 5 matching bases. The CDR3 contains 15 residues. Germline V gene data show CDR1 as SGHTA and CDR2 as FQGNSA. Trimming pared 4 bases from V and 2 bases from J, leaving 13 bases between. The CDR3 sequence is CASSSRRRNTDTQYF. The CDR3 DNA reads as TGTGCCAGCAGCTCTAGACGGAGGAACACAGATACGCAGTATTTT.

The chain uses TRBV5-1 and TRBJ1-1, with TRBD1 identical over 8 bases. Germline V gene sequence: CDR1 SGHRS, CDR2 YFSETQ. Losses at the gene ends were 4 bases for V and 5 bases for J; bases not matched to a gene: 7. This CDR3 has 14 amino acids. The CDR3 bases are TGCGCCAGCAGCGCAGCGGACAGGGAAACTGAAGCTTTCTTT. Protein product: CASSAADRETEAFF.

Regarding this clonotype: One junction end does not reproduce the germline sequence, and a read error may be involved. The rearrangement links TRBV7-2 to TRBJ2-3, with 8 bases that match TRBD1. The CDR3 is 17 residues long. CDR1 SGHTA and CDR2 FQGNSA come from the germline V gene. The CDR3 nucleotides are TGTGCCAGCAGCTTAGTTAGAAAAGGACAGGGAATTTCCAACCGTCTCTTT. It encodes CASSLVRKGQGISNRLF.

This chain joins TRBV20-1 and TRBJ1-5; tentative D call: TRBD1 (5 bases). V gave up 4 bases and J gave up 4 bases, with 14 bases separating them. CDR1 DFQATT and CDR2 SNEGSKA come from the germline V gene (reference sequence). CDR3 length: 14 residues. CDR3: CSAKTTVSNQPQHF. The CDR3 nucleotides are TGCAGTGCTAAAACGACAGTGAGTAATCAGCCCCAGCATTTT.

The V call is TRBV20-1, the J call TRBJ1-1, with D possibly TRBD1 on 5 matching bases. Germline V gene data show CDR1 as DFQATT and CDR2 as SNEGSKA (reference sequence). V shed 7 bases and J shed 1 base, with 7 bases lying between them. The CDR3 runs to 11 residues. This CDR3 is CSGRGNTEAFF. The CDR3 coding sequence is TGCAGTGGAAGGGGGAACACTGAAGCTTTCTTT.

This chain links TRBV10-3 with TRBJ1-1; 7 nucleotides align to TRBD1. V shed 5 bases and J 1 base; nucleotides not matched to a gene: 7. Germline CDR1 and CDR2: ENHRY and SYGVKD. CDR3 length: 15 amino acids. The CDR3 region has the DNA TGTGCCATCAGTCTGTCGGGACAGACGAACACTGAAGCTTTCTTT. Its translation: CAISLSGQTNTEAFF.

This clonotype has at least ten counts. A junction boundary mismatches the germline segment, possibly from a read error. The chain links TRBV27 to TRBJ1-1; no reliable D call. Germline loops: CDR1 MNHEY, CDR2 SMNVEV (reference sequence). CDR3 length: 14 residues. The CDR3 loop is CASSLGGPNTEAFF. CDR3 in DNA: TGCGCCAGCAGCTTGGGAGGACCGAACACTGAAGCTTTCTTT.

Turning to this clonotype: A read error may be the cause here, since a much bigger clone is one base away. V is TRBV12-3 or TRBV12-4 and J is TRBJ2-3; D may be TRBD1 (6 bases). The CDR3 covers 15 residues. The CDR3 protein is CASRLGRGYSDTQYF. The CDR3 DNA sequence: TGTGCCAGCCGTTTAGGCAGGGGATATTCAGATACGCAGTATTTT.

The chain has TRBV28 and TRBJ1-1; maybe TRBD1 (5 bases). Germline CDR1 is MDHEN and CDR2 is SYDVKM. The CDR3 runs 13 residues. V was pared by 7 bases and J by 10 bases, with 19 bases between. The CDR3: CASILTDALGAFF. The DNA of the CDR3 is TGTGCCAGCATCCTGACAGACGCTTTGGGAGCTTTCTTT.

This clonotype was seen repeatedly, ten times or more. This chain uses TRBV28 with TRBJ1-1; D may be TRBD1 (5 bases). Between the trimmed V and J ends, which lost 5 bases and 7 bases, there was a span of 20 bases. The CDR3 is 15 amino acids. Germline V gene data show CDR1 as MDHEN and CDR2 as SYDVKM. The CDR3 loop reads CASSPAVSGRNEAFF. CDR3 DNA sequence: TGTGCCAGCAGTCCAGCCGTCTCAGGGCGTAATGAAGCTTTCTTT.

The count of this clonotype is one. The chain uses TRBV20-1 and TRBJ1-5; maybe TRBD1 (6 bases). This CDR3 is built from 13 residues. V lost 1 base and J lost 7, with 11 bases in between. CDR1 and CDR2 (germline): DFQATT, SNEGSKA (reference sequence). CDR3 amino acids: CSARVDSRQPQHF. CDR3 coding DNA: TGCAGTGCTAGAGTGGACAGTCGACAGCCCCAGCATTTT.

The rearrangement uses TRBV12-3 or TRBV12-4 and TRBJ2-3; 8 nucleotides match TRBD2. CDR3 length equals 18 residues. Losses at the gene ends were 5 bases for V and 2 bases for J; bases not matched to a gene: 15. The DNA for the CDR3 is TGTGCCAGCAGTCCCCTTACGGGGGGGTTCGGTCTCACAGATACGCAGTATTTT. Translated: CASSPLTGGFGLTDTQYF.

The J gene is TRBJ1-1, the V gene TRBV12-5; D may be TRBD1 (6 bases). The V gene's germline CDR1 is LGHNT and CDR2 FRNRAP. The CDR3 is 12 residues long. Trimming removed 3 bases from V and 10 bases from J, with 12 bases in between. In DNA form, the CDR3 reads TGTGCTAGTGGTTTAGGACGGGGGGCAGCTTTCTTT. Its translation is CASGLGRGAAFF.

The V gene is TRBV28, the J gene TRBJ1-1; D might be TRBD1 (6 bases). V was pared by 4 bases and J by 0 bases, with 27 bases between. The CDR3 spans 20 residues. Germline V gene data show CDR1 as MDHEN and CDR2 as SYDVKM. The CDR3 coding sequence is TGTGCCAGCAGTTATGCCCTCCTGAAAAGGGTAAGGGGGATGAACACTGAAGCTTTCTTT. This sequence encodes CASSYALLKRVRGMNTEAFF.

The sample holds a few counts of this clonotype. This chain links TRBV9 with TRBJ2-1, with a tentative D call TRBD1 (6 bases). The germline CDR1 and CDR2 sequences are SGDLS and YYNGEE. Between the trimmed V and J ends, which lost 3 bases and 1 base, there was a span of 17 bases. CDR3 size: 17 residues. CDR3: CASSEGGGHLSYNEQFF. The CDR3 DNA reads as TGTGCCAGCAGCGAGGGTGGGGGCCATCTGTCCTACAATGAGCAGTTCTTC.

As for this clonotype: A read error may be the cause here, since a much bigger clone is one base away. The V call is TRBV7-3, the J call TRBJ2-1; D might be TRBD2 (5 bases). The CDR3 runs 12 residues. The germline V gene has CDR1 SGHTA and CDR2 FQGTGA. This CDR3 reads CAGSGQAREQFF. CDR3 sequence (DNA): TGTGCCGGCAGCGGTCAGGCGAGAGAGCAGTTCTTC.

J is TRBJ2-1 and V is TRBV6-5; no clear D. V was shortened by 6 bases and J by 5 bases, with 20 bases between the two germline ends. This CDR3 is 16 amino acids long. The germline CDR1 and CDR2 sequences are MNHEY and SVGAGI. The chain's CDR3 is CASSSPRDNLNNEQFF. For the CDR3, the DNA is TGTGCCAGCAGCTCCCCTCGAGATAACCTCAACAATGAGCAGTTCTTC.

Comment on this clonotype: A much bigger clone sits one base away, suggesting this may be a read error. V and J are TRBV20-1 and TRBJ2-1; possibly TRBD1 or TRBD2 for D (5 bases each). Matching the DNA end better, TRBJ2-7 makes the J call doubtful. The germline V gene encodes CDR1 DFQATT and CDR2 SNEGSKA (reference sequence). The CDR3 loop spans 13 amino acids. The CDR3: CSASGATYNEQYF. Here the CDR3 DNA reads TGCAGTGCTAGCGGGGCGACCTACAATGAGCAGTACTTC.

This chain uses TRBV28 with TRBJ1-5; the D gene is possibly TRBD1 (6 bases). Deletions cut 6 bases from V and 3 bases from J, with 9 bases between. The CDR3 has 13 residues. CDR1 MDHEN and CDR2 SYDVKM come from the germline V gene. The DNA of the CDR3 is TGTGCCAGCAGCCAGGGGTTCAATCAGCCCCAGCATTTT. Translated: CASSQGFNQPQHF.

In this sample, this clonotype turned up a few times. The chain has TRBV6-1 and TRBJ1-1, with 8 bases identical to TRBD1. Trimming took 10 bases from V and 0 from J; bases not matched to a gene: 16. This CDR3 spans 17 amino acids. The germline gives CDR1 MNHNS, CDR2 SASEGT. CDR3 DNA sequence: TGTGCCACCGAAGGGGCTCAGGACAGGGCACTGAACACTGAAGCTTTCTTT. Its protein product is CATEGAQDRALNTEAFF.

This clonotype occurred a few times. A much larger clone sits a single nucleotide away, making a read error possible. The chain uses TRBV2 and TRBJ1-2, with D perhaps TRBD1 (5 bases). V lost 4 bases and J 1 base, leaving 7 bases between the germline ends. Germline CDR1 SNHLY, CDR2 FYNNEI. The CDR3 loop spans 13 amino acids. The CDR3 sequence: CASSVGVNYGYTF. CDR3 coding DNA: TGTGCCAGCAGTGTAGGGGTTAACTATGGCTACACCTTC.

This clonotype was observed a few times. The J gene is TRBJ2-2, the V gene TRBV19; D is unresolved. This CDR3 region has 11 residues. From germline, CDR1 is LNHDA and CDR2 SQIVND (reference sequence). Trimming took off 6 bases at V and 7 bases at J, with 6 bases between the two ends. The CDR3: CASRAYGELFF. As DNA, the CDR3 is TGTGCCAGTAGGGCTTACGGGGAGCTGTTTTTT.

V and J are TRBV5-1 and TRBJ2-3, with TRBD2 identical over 7 bases. Looked up from germline, CDR1 is SGHRS and CDR2 is YFSETQ. The CDR3 covers 14 residues. V lost 2 bases to trimming and J lost 3 bases; unmatched junction nucleotides: 3. The CDR3 reads CASSFEGGTDTQYF. The CDR3 bases are TGCGCCAGCAGCTTTGAGGGAGGGACAGATACGCAGTATTTT.